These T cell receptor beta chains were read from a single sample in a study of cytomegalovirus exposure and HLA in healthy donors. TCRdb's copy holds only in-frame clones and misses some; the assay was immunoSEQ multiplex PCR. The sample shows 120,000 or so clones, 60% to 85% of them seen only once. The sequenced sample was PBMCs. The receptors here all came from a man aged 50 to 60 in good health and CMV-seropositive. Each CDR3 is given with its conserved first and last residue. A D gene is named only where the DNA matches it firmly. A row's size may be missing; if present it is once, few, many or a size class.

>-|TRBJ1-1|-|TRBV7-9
CASSIRLMNTEAFF
TGTGCCAGCAGCATAAGACTGATGAACACTGAAGCTTTCTTT
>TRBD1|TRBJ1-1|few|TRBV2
CASSLGTGFAFF
TGTGCCAGCAGTCTTGGGACAGGGTTTGCTTTCTTT
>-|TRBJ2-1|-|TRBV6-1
CASSNAATYNEQFF
TGTGCCAGCAGCAACGCAGCGACCTACAATGAGCAGTTCTTC
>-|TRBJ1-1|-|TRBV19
CASSTGLMNTEAFF
TGTGCCAGTAGTACAGGCCTCATGAACACTGAAGCTTTCTTT
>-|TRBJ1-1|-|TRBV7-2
CASSFGGGANTEAFF
TGTGCCAGCAGCTTCGGTGGGGGGGCGAACACTGAAGCTTTCTTT
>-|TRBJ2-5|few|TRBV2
CASRLAVQETQYF
TGTGCCAGCAGGCTAGCTGTCCAAGAGACCCAGTACTTC
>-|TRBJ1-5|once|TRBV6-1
CASSVESHSNQPQHF
TGTGCCAGCAGTGTCGAGTCTCATAGCAATCAGCCCCAGCATTTT
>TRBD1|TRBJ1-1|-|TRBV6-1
CASKWTGRDTEAFF
TGTGCCAGCAAATGGACAGGGCGGGACACTGAAGCTTTCTTT
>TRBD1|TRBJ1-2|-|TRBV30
CAWGGQGYGYTF
TGTGCCTGGGGGGGACAGGGCTATGGCTACACCTTC
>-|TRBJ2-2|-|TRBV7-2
CASSLGSGRGRTGELFF
TGTGCCAGCAGCTTAGGGTCCGGCCGAGGAAGGACCGGGGAGCTGTTTTTT
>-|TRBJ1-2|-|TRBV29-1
CSVGQGSHGYTF
TGCAGCGTTGGGCAGGGGAGCCATGGCTACACCTTC
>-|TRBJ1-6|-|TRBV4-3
CASSQDLSVGNSPLHF
TGCGCCAGCAGCCAAGACCTGTCCGTCGGGAATTCACCCCTCCACTTT